A single sample gave rise to the 2 T cell receptor beta chains below, sequenced in a study of long-term antiretroviral therapy in people with HIV. They ran version v3.0 of the immunoSEQ assay at survey level. This table comes from immunoSEQ multiplex PCR, and its TCRdb copy is limited to in-frame clones, with some not included. The repertoire has 20,000 to 25,000 clones, about 88% of them found once; the top ten carry just under 6.5%. The sequenced sample was unsorted PBMCs, obtained 0.6 years after starting antiretroviral therapy. These receptors originate from a man aged 55 to 70 with HIV.

The genes are TRBV30 and TRBJ2-5; D perhaps matches TRBD2 (6 bases). Between the trimmed V and J ends, which lost 1 base and 12 bases, there was a span of 15 bases. The germline CDR1 and CDR2 sequences are GTSNPN and SVGIG (reference sequence). CDR3 length: 12 residues. CDR3 in amino acids: CAWSALPGLEYF. The CDR3 nucleotides read TGTGCCTGGAGTGCCCTACCGGGACTGGAGTACTTC.

This chain links TRBV9 with TRBJ2-1, with 7 bases fitting TRBD1. The CDR3 extends over 14 amino acids. The germline gives CDR1 SGDLS, CDR2 YYNGEE. The V gene end was trimmed by 3 bases and the J gene end by 3 bases; junction bases not matched to a gene: 3. The CDR3 spells CASSGGGGYNEQFF. CDR3 nucleotide sequence: TGTGCCAGCAGCGGAGGGGGCGGCTACAATGAGCAGTTCTTC. Filled out from reference TRBV9 and TRBJ2-1, the complete variable domain reads DSGVTQTPKHLITATGQRVTLRCSPRSGDLSVYWYQQSLDQGLQFLIQYYNGEERAKGNILERFSAQQFPDLHSELNLSSLELGDSALYFCASSGGGGYNEQFFGPGTRLTVL.